This record covers a single TCR beta chain. As yet, its antigen is unknown. The sample belongs to a study of vaccination effects on CD4 cells after COVID-19. Overall study: After the second dose, samples were taken at median day 72.

Peptide-pool stimulation followed by sequencing identified expanded antigen-specific CD4+ clonotypes in the ViraFEST assay. Culturing for nine to ten days preceded CD4+ T cell isolation. Subjects were given two BNT162b2 or mRNA-1273 vaccine doses. Vaccinated recipients, who were negative for nucleocapsid antibodies, had no history of SARS-CoV-2 infection. Half the medium was swapped for IL-2 medium on days 3 and 7. Germline V lookup: CDR1 MGHRA, CDR2 YSYEKL. The CDR3 has 16 residues. Trimming stripped 2 bases from V and 6 bases from J, with 16 bases between. The data were produced by immunoSEQ multiplex PCR, yet TCRdb's version contains in-frame clones alone and is incomplete. The profile shows some 50,000 clones, around 80% of them singletons. Regarding the study as a whole: Clones arising from infection and from vaccination showed marked clonal contraction late after vaccination.

This clonotype was sampled from a human donor who received a COVID-19 vaccine. The input for sequencing was CD4+ T cells from PBMCs cultured with HCoV-OC43 spike peptides, taken after COVID-19 vaccination. Noted subset: HCoV-OC43 spike overlapping peptide pool stimulation. The chain links TRBV4-1 to TRBJ1-4, with TRBD1 as a possible D gene (5 bases). The CDR3 nucleotides read TGCGCCAGCAGCCAAAGGGCGGGGGGGTACGATGAAAAACTGTTTTTT. Its translation is CASSQRAGGYDEKLFF.